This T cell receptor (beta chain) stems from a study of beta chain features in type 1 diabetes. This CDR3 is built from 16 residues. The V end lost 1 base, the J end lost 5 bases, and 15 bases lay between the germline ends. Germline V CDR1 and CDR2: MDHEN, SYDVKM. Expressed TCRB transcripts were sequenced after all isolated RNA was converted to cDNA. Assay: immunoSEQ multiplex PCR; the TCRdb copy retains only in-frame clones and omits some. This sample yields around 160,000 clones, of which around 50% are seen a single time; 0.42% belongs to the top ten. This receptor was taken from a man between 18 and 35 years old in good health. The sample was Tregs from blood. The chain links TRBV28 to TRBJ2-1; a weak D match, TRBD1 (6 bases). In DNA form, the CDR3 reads TGTGCCAGCAGTTTATCGACAGGAGTTATCAACAATGAGCAGTTCTTC. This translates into CASSLSTGVINNEQFF.